This T cell receptor beta chain was obtained from a study of T cells in Graves' hyperthyroidism and ophthalmopathy. Looking at the study overall: Peripheral blood was secured at the point of initial diagnosis, before any treatment.

The trim removed 5 bases at V and 4 bases at J, leaving 10 bases unmatched. CDR3 size: 16 residues. Germline CDR1 SEHNR, CDR2 FQNEAQ (reference sequence). RNA transcripts were the template for amplifying TCR beta CDR3 regions. A set of HTBI primers served as the primers for a first-round RT-PCR of the TCR CDR3. TCRdb redid the calling of the multiplex PCR reads with MiXCR, one entry per CDR3 protein. The profile shows about 420,000 distinct CDR3 sequences, less than 20% of them singletons. The rearrangement links TRBV7-9 to TRBJ2-3, with 9 bases lining up with TRBD1. Sequencing was done on a sample of blood. The sequence was collected from a woman between 18 and 29 years old with Graves' hyperthyroidism. The CDR3 sequence is CASSTGTGMAADTQYF. The DNA of the CDR3 is TGTGCCAGCAGCACCGGGACAGGGATGGCCGCAGATACGCAGTATTTT.